This TCR beta chain was identified in a study of radiotherapy plus CTLA-4 blockade in lung cancer. About the study: Disease control was achieved by about 34% of patients, and objective responses by about 17%.

Turning to this clone: Its matching antigen is unknown.

Clones were sequenced by immunoSEQ multiplex PCR, and TCRdb holds only the in-frame ones, with some missing. The data show 40,000 to 60,000 clones, 75% to 85% seen once. This CDR3 region has 14 residues. J gave up 1 base and V 5 bases, and 4 bases lay outside the gene matches. Germline CDR1 is SGHRS and CDR2 is YFSETQ. Whole-study findings and limits: Clones derived from tumor TCRs expanded in blood after radiotherapy plus ipilimumab.

The gene calls are TRBV5-1 and TRBJ1-1, with 8 bases aligning to TRBD1. Material: peripheral blood, obtained from a patient treated with radiotherapy plus ipilimumab. The receptor was derived from a human donor with non-small cell lung cancer who had stable disease on radiotherapy plus ipilimumab. This CDR3 is CASRRDRPNTEAFF. CDR3 coding DNA: TGCGCCAGCAGAAGGGACAGGCCGAACACTGAAGCTTTCTTT.